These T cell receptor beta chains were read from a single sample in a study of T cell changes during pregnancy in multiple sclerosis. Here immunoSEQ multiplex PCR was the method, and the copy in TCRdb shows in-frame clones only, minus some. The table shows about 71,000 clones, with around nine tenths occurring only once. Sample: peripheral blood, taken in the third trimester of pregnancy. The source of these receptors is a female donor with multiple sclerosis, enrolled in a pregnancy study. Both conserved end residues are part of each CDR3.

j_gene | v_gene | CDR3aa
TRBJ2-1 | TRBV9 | CASSDPVTGGQSYNEQFF
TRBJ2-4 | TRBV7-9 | CASSLATGNVNIQYF
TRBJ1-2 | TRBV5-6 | CASSFGTGSGYTF
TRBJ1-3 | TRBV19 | CASSTGIRNTIYF
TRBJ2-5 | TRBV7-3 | CASSFFDQTGPQETQYF
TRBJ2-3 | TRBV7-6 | CASSLQASGYSTDTQYF
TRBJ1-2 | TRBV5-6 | CASTWAGGFYGYTF
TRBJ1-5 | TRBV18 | CASSETGYSNQPQHF
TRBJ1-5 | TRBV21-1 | CASSPHRGVNQPQHF
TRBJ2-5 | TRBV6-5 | CASSPGGVETQYF
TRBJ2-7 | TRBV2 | CASCGQGVGEQYF
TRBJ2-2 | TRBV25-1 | CASSEYTGETGELFF
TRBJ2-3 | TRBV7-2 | CASSLEEAGPDTQYF
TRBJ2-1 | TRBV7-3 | CASSFHGGQSNEQFF
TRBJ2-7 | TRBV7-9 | CASSLSGSMGGEQYF
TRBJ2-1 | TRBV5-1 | CASSLARSRVNEQFF
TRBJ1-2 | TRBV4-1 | CASSQYEGWDYGYTF
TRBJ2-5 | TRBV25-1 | CASSEFLGQKETQYF
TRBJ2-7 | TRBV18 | CASSPGLVSYEQYF
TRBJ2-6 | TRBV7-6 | CASSVTSGANVLTF
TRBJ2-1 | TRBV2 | CASSRTSGGSYNEQFF
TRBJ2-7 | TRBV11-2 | CASSLLAGVSNEQYF
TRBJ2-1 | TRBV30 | CAWSLGTSGSPGVF
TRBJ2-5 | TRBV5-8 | CASSSPGLKETQYF
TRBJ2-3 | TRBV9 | CASSASGRAADTQYF
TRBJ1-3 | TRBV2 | CASKQQGAGGNTIYF
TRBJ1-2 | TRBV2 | CASSVWRGRDYGYTF
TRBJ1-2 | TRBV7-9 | CASSSGQAAYGYTF
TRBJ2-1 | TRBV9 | CASSVGAAGGRVEQFF
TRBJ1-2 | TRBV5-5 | CASSLDRGYYGYTF
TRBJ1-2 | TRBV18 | CASSPPDREGGYTF
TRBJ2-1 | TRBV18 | CASSEQQGVLYNEQFF
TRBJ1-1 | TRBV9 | CASSPIPGQGSEAFF